This T cell receptor (beta chain) was recorded in a study of T cell repertoires in cytomegalovirus infection. Overall study context: It was the public TCR beta signatures that indicated both CMV infection and matching HLA type.

This CDR3 region has 17 residues. Germline-derived CDR1 and CDR2 are MNHEY and SVGEGT. V shed 0 bases and J shed 2 bases, with 14 bases lying between them. TCRdb independently ran MiXCR on the reads; one entry per CDR3 protein. The data hold 300,000 or so distinct CDR3 sequences, with roughly 23% observed a single time. The source material was PBMCs. The chain recombines TRBV6-2 or TRBV6-3 with TRBJ2-1; D is uncertain. This TCR derives from a human donor in good health (CMV status not recorded). Some clones in this sample may be carry-over from other donors' samples. The CDR3 reads CASSYSSSSAAYNEQFF. CDR3 sequence (DNA): TGTGCCAGCAGTTACTCGAGTTCCTCTGCTGCCTACAATGAGCAGTTCTTC.